This TCR beta chain stems from a study of molecular identifiers for immune sequencing clone quantification. The overall study: Five portions were made in replicates from RNA of roughly 20,000 or 100,000 naive CD8 cells, and four underwent sequencing.

By share, this clonotype ranks as medium-sized (0.01 to 0.1%). TCRdb passed the PCR reads through MiXCR, listing each CDR3 protein once. This sample yields around 40,000 distinct CDR3 sequences, of which 15% to 20% are seen a single time; under 1.3% belongs to the top ten. The TCR comes from a human donor in good health. Some libraries in this study had Jurkat cell RNA spiked in. Sequencing was done on a sample of naive CD8+ T cells from blood, with Jurkat cell RNA spiked in. This sample's subset: FACS-sorted CD8+CD4-CCR7+CD45RA+ naive T cells.

The CDR3 here is CSARPRSDRVVFF. Here the CDR3 DNA reads TGCAGTGCTAGACCCCGATCGGACAGGGTCGTTTTCTTT. The chain uses TRBV20-1 and TRBJ1-1, with 8 bases that match TRBD1. V dropped 2 bases and J dropped 13; count of bases not matched to a gene: 12. This CDR3 is built from 13 residues. Per the germline V gene, CDR1 is DFQATT and CDR2 is SNEGSKA (reference sequence).